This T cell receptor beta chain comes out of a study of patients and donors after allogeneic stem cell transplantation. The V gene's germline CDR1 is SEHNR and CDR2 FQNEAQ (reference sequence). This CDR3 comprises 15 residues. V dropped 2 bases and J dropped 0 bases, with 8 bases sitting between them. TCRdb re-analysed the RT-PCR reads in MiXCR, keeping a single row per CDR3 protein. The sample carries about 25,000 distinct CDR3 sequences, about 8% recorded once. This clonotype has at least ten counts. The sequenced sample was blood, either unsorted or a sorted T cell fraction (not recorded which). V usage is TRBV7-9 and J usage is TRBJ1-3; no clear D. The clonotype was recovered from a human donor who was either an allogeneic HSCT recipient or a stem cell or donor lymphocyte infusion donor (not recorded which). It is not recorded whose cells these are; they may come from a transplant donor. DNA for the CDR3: TGTGCCAGCAGCTTACCGGGAAGCTCTGGAAACACCATATATTTT. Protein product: CASSLPGSSGNTIYF. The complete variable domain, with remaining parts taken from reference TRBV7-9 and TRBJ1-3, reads DTGVSQNPRHKITKRGQNVTFRCDPISEHNRLYWYRQTLGQGPEFLTYFQNEAQLEKSRLLSDRFSAERPKGSFSTLEIQRTEQGDSAMYLCASSLPGSSGNTIYFGEGSWLTVV.